Each of the 8 T cell receptor beta chains below was sequenced from the same sample in a study of Ad26.COV2.S vaccination and SARS-CoV-2 variants. This table comes from immunoSEQ multiplex PCR, and its TCRdb copy is limited to in-frame clones, with some not included. The sample has roughly 680,000 clones; about 89% are singletons. The treatment denotes: approximately 18 received Ad26.COV2.S at low or high dose, single or two shots; 5 received placebo; per-sample allocation not given. Day 63 following the first vaccine or placebo injection was when the samples were taken. The starting material was peripheral blood, obtained in a trial of Ad26.COV2.S vaccine versus placebo. The origin of the receptors is a person between 18 and 65 years old who received the Ad26.COV2.S COVID-19 vaccine or a placebo.

The genes are TRBV4-3 and TRBJ2-1, with 8 bases identical to TRBD2. The CDR3 loop spans 14 amino acids. CDR1 and CDR2 (germline): LGHNA, YSLEER. Germline trimming cut 4 bases from V and 8 bases from J; bases unmatched to any gene: 7. CDR3 residues: CASSRAAGGYEQFF. CDR3 bases: TGCGCCAGCAGCCGGGCCGCGGGGGGATATGAGCAGTTCTTC.

This clone was counted once. This chain uses TRBV15 with TRBJ1-2; TRBD1 aligns across 8 bases. The CDR3 extends over 17 amino acids. In germline, CDR1 is LNHNV, CDR2 YYDKDF (reference sequence). V lost 0 bases to trimming and J lost 3 bases; unmatched junction nucleotides: 9. CDR3 loop: CATSRDQGARVHYGYTF. The CDR3 DNA is TGTGCCACCAGCAGAGATCAGGGGGCGAGGGTCCACTATGGCTACACCTTC.

The DNA of the CDR3 is TGTGCCATCAGTGACCGAGGGGGGAGCTCCTACAATGAGCAGTTCTTC. As protein: CAISDRGGSSYNEQFF. The gene calls are TRBV10-3 and TRBJ2-1; D assignment may be TRBD1 or TRBD2 (6 bases each). Germline V gene lookup returns CDR1 ENHRY and CDR2 SYGVKD. This CDR3 comprises 16 residues. V was shortened by 3 bases and J by 0 bases, with 12 bases between the two germline ends.

The CDR3 sequence: CASSQVYRGGELFF. The CDR3 nucleotides are TGCGCCAGCAGCCAAGTATATAGGGGCGGGGAGCTGTTTTTT. V usage is TRBV4-3 and J usage is TRBJ2-2, with TRBD1 as a possible D gene (5 bases). Trimming shortened V by 1 base and J by 7 bases, and 10 bases separated the two germline ends. This CDR3 is 14 amino acids long. From germline, CDR1 is LGHNA and CDR2 YSLEER.

The chain couples TRBV7-8 to TRBJ2-5, with a tentative D call TRBD1 (6 bases). Germline V gene data show CDR1 as SGHVS and CDR2 as FQNEAQ. The CDR3 is made up of 17 amino acids. V was cut by 5 bases and J by 4 bases, with 23 bases left in between. The CDR3 bases are TGTGCCAGCAGCCCTCGGAGGCGGCAGGGGAGCGGAGAGACCCAGTACTTC. Translation gives CASSPRRRQGSGETQYF. The full variable domain, in which reference TRBV7-8 and TRBJ2-5 provide the parts outside the CDR3, is GAGVSQSPRYKVAKRGQDVALRCDPISGHVSLFWYQQALGQGPEFLTYFQNEAQLDKSGLPSDRFFAERPEGSVSTLKIQRTQQEDSAVYLCASSPRRRQGSGETQYFGPGTRLLVL.

The rearrangement uses TRBV5-1 and TRBJ2-6; no definite D call. Germline CDR1 is SGHRS and CDR2 is YFSETQ. The CDR3 runs 15 residues. V lost 4 bases to trimming and J lost 0 bases, with 8 bases between them. CDR3 nucleotides: TGCGCCAGCAGCCGAACTAACTCTGGGGCCAACGTCCTGACTTTC. Protein product: CASSRTNSGANVLTF.

The chain is built from TRBV18 and TRBJ1-5; the match to TRBD1 covers 12 bases. Germline CDR1 KGHSH, CDR2 LQKENI. V lost 3 bases, J lost 5 bases, and 5 bases stayed unmatched. CDR3 length: 16 amino acids. CDR3 bases: TGTGCCAGCTCACCCCGGGACAGGGGGCGAGATCAGCCCCAGCATTTT. Translation: CASSPRDRGRDQPQHF.

This clone is a singleton in its sample. The genes are TRBV2 and TRBJ1-4; no clear D gene. This CDR3 has 14 residues. Trimming removed 6 bases from V and 4 bases from J, with 12 bases in between. The germline V gene encodes CDR1 SNHLY and CDR2 FYNNEI. In DNA form, the CDR3 reads TGTGCCAGCAGCCCTCAGCCCTTTAATGAAAAACTGTTTTTT. It yields the protein CASSPQPFNEKLFF.